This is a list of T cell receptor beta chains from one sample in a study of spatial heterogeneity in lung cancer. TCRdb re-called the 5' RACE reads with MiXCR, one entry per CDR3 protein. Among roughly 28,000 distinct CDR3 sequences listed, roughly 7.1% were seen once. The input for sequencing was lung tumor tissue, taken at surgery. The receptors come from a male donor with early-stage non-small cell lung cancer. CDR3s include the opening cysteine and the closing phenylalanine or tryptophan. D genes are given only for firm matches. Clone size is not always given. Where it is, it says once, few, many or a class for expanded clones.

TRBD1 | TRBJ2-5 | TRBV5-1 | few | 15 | TGCGCCAGCAGCCCTGGGACAGGGGATGTGGAGACCCAGTACTTC | CASSPGTGDVETQYF
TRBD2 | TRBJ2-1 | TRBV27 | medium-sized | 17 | TGTGCCACCAGGAGTAGCGGGGTTTCGGGCCGCAACAATGAGCAGTTCTTC | CATRSSGVSGRNNEQFF
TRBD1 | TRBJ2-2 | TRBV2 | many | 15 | TGTGCCAGCAGACAGACAGGGGGCGGCACCGGGGAGCTGTTTTTT | CASRQTGGGTGELFF
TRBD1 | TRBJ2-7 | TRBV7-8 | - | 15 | TGTGCCAGCAGCTCCGGGACAGGGCCTCCCTACGAGCAGTACTTC | CASSSGTGPPYEQYF
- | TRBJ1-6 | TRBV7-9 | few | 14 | TGTGCCAGCAGCTCCCCCGCGGATAATTCACCCCTCCACTTT | CASSSPADNSPLHF
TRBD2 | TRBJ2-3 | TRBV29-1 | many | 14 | TGCAGCGTTGGTGGGACTAGGGTCACAGATACGCAGTATTTT | CSVGGTRVTDTQYF
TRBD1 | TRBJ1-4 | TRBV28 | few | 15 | TGTGCCAGCAGTTCTCCGGGACAGGGAGGTGAAAAACTGTTTTTT | CASSSPGQGGEKLFF
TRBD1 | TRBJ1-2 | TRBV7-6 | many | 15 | TGTGCCAGCAGCCCAGGACAGGGGCCGGGCTATGGCTACACCTTC | CASSPGQGPGYGYTF
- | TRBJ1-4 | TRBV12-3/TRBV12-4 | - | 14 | TGTGCCAGCAGTTTATGGGGCGCGGGAGAAAAACTGTTTTTT | CASSLWGAGEKLFF
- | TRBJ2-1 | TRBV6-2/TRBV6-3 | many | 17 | TGTGCCAGCAGTCTCGACAGGCCCGCGATATCCTACAATGAGCAGTTCTTC | CASSLDRPAISYNEQFF
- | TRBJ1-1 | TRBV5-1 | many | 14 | TGCGCCAGCAGCTTGTCACAGGTGAACACTGAAGCTTTCTTT | CASSLSQVNTEAFF
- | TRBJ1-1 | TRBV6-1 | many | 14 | TGTGCCAGCAGTGCGACAGGAGTGAACACTGAAGCTTTCTTT | CASSATGVNTEAFF
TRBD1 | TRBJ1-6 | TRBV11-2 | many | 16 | TGTGCCAGCAGCCCCTCTCGGACAGGAGTAAATTCACCCCTCCACTTT | CASSPSRTGVNSPLHF
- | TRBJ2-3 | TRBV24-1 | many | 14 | TGTGCCACCAGTGTCCAGGGCGGGACAGATACGCAGTATTTT | CATSVQGGTDTQYF
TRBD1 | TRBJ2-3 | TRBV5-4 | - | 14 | TGTGTCAGTAGGCCGGGACAGGGTACAGATACGCAGTATTTT | CVSRPGQGTDTQYF
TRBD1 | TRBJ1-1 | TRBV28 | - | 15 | TGTGCCAGCAGTTTATGGACAGGGGGCAGTACTGAAGCTTTCTTT | CASSLWTGGSTEAFF
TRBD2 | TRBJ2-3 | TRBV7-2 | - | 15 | TGTGCCAGCAGCGGCCGGACTAGCGTAACAGATACGCAGTATTTT | CASSGRTSVTDTQYF
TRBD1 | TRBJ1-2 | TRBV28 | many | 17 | TGTGCCAGCAGTTTAGTCGGGGACAGCGGGACCTACTATGGCTACACCTTC | CASSLVGDSGTYYGYTF
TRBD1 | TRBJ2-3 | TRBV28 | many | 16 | TGTGCCAGCAGTCCTGCGGGGACAGGGGGCGTAGATACGCAGTATTTT | CASSPAGTGGVDTQYF
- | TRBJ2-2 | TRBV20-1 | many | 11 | TGCAGTGCTAGAAGAACCGGGGAGCTGTTTTTT | CSARRTGELFF
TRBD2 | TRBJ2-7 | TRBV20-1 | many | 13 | TGCAGTGCCAGACTTGCGGGGGGGCTGGAGCAGTACTTC | CSARLAGGLEQYF
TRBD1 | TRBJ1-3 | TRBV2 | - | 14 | TGTGCCAGCAGGGACAGGGAGGTCGGAAACACCATATATTTT | CASRDREVGNTIYF
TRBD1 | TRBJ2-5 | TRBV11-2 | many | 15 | TGTGCCAGCAGCCTCCTGGACAGGGGGTTGGAGACCCAGTACTTC | CASSLLDRGLETQYF
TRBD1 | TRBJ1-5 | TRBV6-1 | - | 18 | TGTGCCAGCAGTGGCCTACAGGGGCGAACCTATAGCAATCAGCCCCAGCATTTT | CASSGLQGRTYSNQPQHF
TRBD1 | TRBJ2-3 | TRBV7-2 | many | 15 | TGTGCCAGCAGCACAGAAGGGGGCTACCGAGATACGCAGTATTTT | CASSTEGGYRDTQYF
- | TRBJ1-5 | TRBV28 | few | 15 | TGTGCCAGCGGTGATGGTATCTATAGCAATCAGCCCCAGCATTTT | CASGDGIYSNQPQHF
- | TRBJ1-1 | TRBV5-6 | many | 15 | TGTGCCAGCAGCTTTGCAGGGAATAGCGGCACTGAAGCTTTCTTT | CASSFAGNSGTEAFF
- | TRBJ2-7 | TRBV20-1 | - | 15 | TGCAGTACCACCCAACATCGGTCCTTCTCCTACGAGCAGTACTTC | CSTTQHRSFSYEQYF
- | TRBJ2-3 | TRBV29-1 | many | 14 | TGCAGCGTCTACGGAGTTTCTAGCACAGATACGCAGTATTTT | CSVYGVSSTDTQYF
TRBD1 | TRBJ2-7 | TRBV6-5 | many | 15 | TGTGCCAGCAGTTACACCAGGGGGCATTTCTACGAGCAGTACTTC | CASSYTRGHFYEQYF
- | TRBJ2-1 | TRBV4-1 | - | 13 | TGCGCCAGCAGCGCTCTGGGCTTGGATCGGGCGTTCTTC | CASSALGLDRAFF
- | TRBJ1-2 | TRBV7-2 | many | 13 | TGTGCCAGCAGCTCCGGACATAACTATGGCTACACCTTC | CASSSGHNYGYTF
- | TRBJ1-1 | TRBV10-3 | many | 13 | TGTGCCATTACTCGGGAAGACAACACTGAAGCTTTCTTT | CAITREDNTEAFF
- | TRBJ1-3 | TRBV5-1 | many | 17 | TGCGCCAGCAGCTTGGAGGGAGCAGCTCGCTCTGGAAACACCATATATTTT | CASSLEGAARSGNTIYF
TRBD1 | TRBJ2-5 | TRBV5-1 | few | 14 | TGCGCCAGCAGCCGATTGACAGGGGAAGAGACCCAGTACTTC | CASSRLTGEETQYF
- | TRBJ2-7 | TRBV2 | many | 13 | TGTGCCAGCAAGCCGGGACCCTACTACGAGCAGTACTTC | CASKPGPYYEQYF
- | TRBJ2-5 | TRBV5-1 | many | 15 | TGCGCCAGCAGCTTGGACACAAACGAAGGAGAGACCCAGTACTTC | CASSLDTNEGETQYF
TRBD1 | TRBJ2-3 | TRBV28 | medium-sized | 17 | TGTGCCAGCAGCGGGACAGCCTCACGGTTTAGCACAGATACGCAGTATTTT | CASSGTASRFSTDTQYF
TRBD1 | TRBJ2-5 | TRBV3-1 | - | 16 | TGTGCCAGCAGCCTGAGGGACAGATGGAACCAAGAGACCCAGTACTTC | CASSLRDRWNQETQYF
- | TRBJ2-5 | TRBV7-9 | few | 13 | TGTGCCAGCAGTATAGGGGGGCCAGAGACCCAGTACTTC | CASSIGGPETQYF
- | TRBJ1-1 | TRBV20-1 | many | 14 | TGCAGTGCTAGAGATCAAGTAAGCAACACTGAAGCTTTCTTT | CSARDQVSNTEAFF
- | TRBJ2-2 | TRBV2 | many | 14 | TGTGCCAGCACTGAGGGGGAGGGCGCCGGGGAGCTGTTTTTT | CASTEGEGAGELFF
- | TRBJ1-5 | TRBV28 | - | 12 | TGTGCCAGCAGTTCCCCGGGGCAGCCCCAGCATTTT | CASSSPGQPQHF
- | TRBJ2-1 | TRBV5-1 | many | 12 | TGCGCCAGCAGCTTAGGGGGCAATGAGCAGTTCTTC | CASSLGGNEQFF
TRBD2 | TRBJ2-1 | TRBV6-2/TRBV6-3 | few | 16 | TGTGCCAGCAGTCAGCTAGCGGGGGGATCCTACAATGAGCAGTTCTTC | CASSQLAGGSYNEQFF